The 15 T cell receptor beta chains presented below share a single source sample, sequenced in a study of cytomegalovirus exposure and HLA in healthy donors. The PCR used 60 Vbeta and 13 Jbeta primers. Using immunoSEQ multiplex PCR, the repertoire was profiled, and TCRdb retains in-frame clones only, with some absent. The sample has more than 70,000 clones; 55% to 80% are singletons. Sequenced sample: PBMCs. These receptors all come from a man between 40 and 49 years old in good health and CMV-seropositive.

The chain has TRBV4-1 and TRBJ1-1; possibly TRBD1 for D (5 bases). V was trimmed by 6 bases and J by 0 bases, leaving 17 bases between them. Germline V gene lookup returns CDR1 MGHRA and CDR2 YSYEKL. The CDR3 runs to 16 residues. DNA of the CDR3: TGCGCCAGCAGTTTTTATTCAGGGAAACTGAACACTGAAGCTTTCTTT. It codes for CASSFYSGKLNTEAFF.

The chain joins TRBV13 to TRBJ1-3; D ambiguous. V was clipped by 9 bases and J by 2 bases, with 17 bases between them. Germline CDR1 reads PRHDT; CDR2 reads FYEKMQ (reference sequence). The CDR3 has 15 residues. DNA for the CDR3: TGTGCCAGTACCGTAGGCGGGTTAACTGGAAACACCATATATTTT. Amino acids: CASTVGGLTGNTIYF.

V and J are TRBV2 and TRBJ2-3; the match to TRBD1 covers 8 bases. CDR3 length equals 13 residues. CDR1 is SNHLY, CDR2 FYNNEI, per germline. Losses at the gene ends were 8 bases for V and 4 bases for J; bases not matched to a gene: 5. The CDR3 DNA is TGTGCCAGCCCCCCAGGGGGCGCAGATACGCAGTATTTT. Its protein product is CASPPGGADTQYF.

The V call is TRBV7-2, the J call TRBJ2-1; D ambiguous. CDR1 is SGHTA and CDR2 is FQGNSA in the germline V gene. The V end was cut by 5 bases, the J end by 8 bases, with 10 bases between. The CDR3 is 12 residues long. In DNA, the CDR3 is TGTGCCAGCAGCCCGAGGCTCTATGAGCAGTTCTTC. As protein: CASSPRLYEQFF.

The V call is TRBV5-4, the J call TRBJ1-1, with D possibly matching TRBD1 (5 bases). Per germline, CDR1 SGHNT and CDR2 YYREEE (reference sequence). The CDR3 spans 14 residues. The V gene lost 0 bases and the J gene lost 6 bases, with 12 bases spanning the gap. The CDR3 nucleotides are TGTGCCAGCAGCTTGGTCGGGGGGTCGGCTGAAGCTTTCTTT. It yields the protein CASSLVGGSAEAFF.

The CDR3 region has the DNA TGTGCCAGCAGTTTAGACCCAGGGGAAGAGACCCAGTACTTC. This translates into CASSLDPGEETQYF. This chain joins TRBV27 and TRBJ2-5, with D perhaps TRBD1 (6 bases). The V and J ends lost 2 bases and 3 bases respectively, with 10 bases between them. Per the germline V gene, CDR1 is MNHEY and CDR2 is SMNVEV (reference sequence). This CDR3 is 14 amino acids long.

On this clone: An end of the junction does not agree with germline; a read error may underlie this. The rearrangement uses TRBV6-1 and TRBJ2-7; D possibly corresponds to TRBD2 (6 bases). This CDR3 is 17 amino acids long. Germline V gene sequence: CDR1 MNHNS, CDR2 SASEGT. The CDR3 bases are TGTGCCATCAGTGTACTCCACCCGTTGGGGGGATCCTACGAGCAGTACTTC. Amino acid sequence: CAISVLHPLGGSYEQYF.

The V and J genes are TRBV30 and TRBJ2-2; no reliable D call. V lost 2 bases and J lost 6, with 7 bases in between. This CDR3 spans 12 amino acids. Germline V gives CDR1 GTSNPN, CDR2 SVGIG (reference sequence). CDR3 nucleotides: TGTGCCTGGAGTCCCATAGCCGGGGAGCTGTTTTTT. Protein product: CAWSPIAGELFF.

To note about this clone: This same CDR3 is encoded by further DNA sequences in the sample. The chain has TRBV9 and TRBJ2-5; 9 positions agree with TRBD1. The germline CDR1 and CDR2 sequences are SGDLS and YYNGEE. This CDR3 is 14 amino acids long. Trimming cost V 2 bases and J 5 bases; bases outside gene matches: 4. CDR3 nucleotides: TGTGCCAGCAGCGTGGGGACAGGGAGGGAGACCCAGTACTTC. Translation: CASSVGTGRETQYF.

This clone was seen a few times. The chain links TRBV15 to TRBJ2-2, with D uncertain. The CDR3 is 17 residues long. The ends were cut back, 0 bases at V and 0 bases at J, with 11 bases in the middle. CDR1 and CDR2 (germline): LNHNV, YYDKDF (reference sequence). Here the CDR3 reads CATSRDAEFSNTGELFF. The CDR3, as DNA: TGTGCCACCAGCAGAGATGCGGAATTCTCGAACACCGGGGAGCTGTTTTTT. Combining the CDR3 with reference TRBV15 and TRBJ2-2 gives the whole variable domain DAMVIQNPRYQVTQFGKPVTLSCSQTLNHNVMYWYQQKSSQAPKLLFHYYDKDFNNEADTPDNFQSRRPNTSFCFLDIRSPGLGDTAMYLCATSRDAEFSNTGELFFGEGSRLTVL.

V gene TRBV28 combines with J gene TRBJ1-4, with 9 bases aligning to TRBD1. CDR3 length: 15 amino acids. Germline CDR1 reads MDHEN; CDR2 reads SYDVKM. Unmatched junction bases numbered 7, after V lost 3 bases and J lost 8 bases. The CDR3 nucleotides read TGTGCCAGCAGTTTTGGTGGGACAGGGCTCGAAAAACTGTTTTTT. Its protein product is CASSFGGTGLEKLFF.

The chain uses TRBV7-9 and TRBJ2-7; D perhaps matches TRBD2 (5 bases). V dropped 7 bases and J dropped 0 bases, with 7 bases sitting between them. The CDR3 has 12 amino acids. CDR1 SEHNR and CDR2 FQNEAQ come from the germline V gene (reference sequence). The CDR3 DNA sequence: TGTGCCAGCAATCGGGGCTCCTACGAGCAGTACTTC. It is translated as CASNRGSYEQYF.

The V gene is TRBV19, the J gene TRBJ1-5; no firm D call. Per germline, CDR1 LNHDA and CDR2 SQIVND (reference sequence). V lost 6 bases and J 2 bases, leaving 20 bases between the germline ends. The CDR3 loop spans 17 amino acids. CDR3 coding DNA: TGTGCCAGTAGCCCTCTTCCCCCGAGGATTGGCAATCAGCCCCAGCATTTT. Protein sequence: CASSPLPPRIGNQPQHF. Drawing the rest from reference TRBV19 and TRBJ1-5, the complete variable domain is DGGITQSPKYLFRKEGQNVTLSCEQNLNHDAMYWYRQDPGQGLRLIYYSQIVNDFQKGDIAEGYSVSREKKESFPLTVTSAQKNPTAFYLCASSPLPPRIGNQPQHFGDGTRLSIL.

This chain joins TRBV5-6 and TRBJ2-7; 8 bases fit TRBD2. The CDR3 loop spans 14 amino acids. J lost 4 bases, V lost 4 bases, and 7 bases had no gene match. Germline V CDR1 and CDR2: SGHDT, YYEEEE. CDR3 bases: TGTGCCAGCAGCCCTAGCGGGCCGATGTACGAGCAGTACTTC. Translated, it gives CASSPSGPMYEQYF.

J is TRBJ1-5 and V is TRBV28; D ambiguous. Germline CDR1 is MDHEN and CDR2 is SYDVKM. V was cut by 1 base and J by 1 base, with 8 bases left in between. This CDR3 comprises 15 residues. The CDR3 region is CASSLFWRSNQPQHF. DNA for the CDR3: TGTGCCAGCAGTTTATTCTGGAGAAGCAATCAGCCCCAGCATTTT.